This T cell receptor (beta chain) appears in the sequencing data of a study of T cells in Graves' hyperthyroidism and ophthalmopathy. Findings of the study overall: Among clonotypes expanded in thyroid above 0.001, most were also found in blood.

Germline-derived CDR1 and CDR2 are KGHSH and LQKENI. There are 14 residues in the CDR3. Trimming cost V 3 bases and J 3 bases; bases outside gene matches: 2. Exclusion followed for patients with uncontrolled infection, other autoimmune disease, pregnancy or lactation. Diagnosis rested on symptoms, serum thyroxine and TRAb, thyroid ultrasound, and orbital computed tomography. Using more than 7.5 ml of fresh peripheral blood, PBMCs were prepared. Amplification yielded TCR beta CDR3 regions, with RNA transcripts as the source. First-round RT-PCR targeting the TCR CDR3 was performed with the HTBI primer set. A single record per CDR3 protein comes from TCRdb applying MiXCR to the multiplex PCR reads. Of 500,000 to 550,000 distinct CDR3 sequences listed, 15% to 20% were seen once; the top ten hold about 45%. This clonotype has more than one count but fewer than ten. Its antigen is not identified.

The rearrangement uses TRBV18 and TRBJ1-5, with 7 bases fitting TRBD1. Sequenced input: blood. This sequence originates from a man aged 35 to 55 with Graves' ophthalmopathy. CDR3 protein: CASSPGQNNQPQHF. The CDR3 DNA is TGTGCCAGCTCACCGGGACAGAACAATCAGCCCCAGCATTTT.